The rows below give T cell receptor beta chains drawn from one sample of a study of blood T cell repertoires in COVID-19. Using immunoSEQ multiplex PCR, the repertoire was profiled, and TCRdb retains in-frame clones only, with some absent. The table includes some 270,000 clones, around nine tenths detected once. Sample: PBMCs or T cells enriched from blood (not recorded which). These receptors were taken from a woman aged 60-75 years who had recovered from COVID-19. The CDR3 runs from the conserved cysteine through the conserved F or W. A D gene is named only where the DNA matches it firmly. Size is omitted from some rows. Given values are once, few, many or a class for expanded clones.

clone_size: .
v_call: TRBV7-9
d_call: .
j_call: TRBJ1-1
cdr3_aa: CASSLATEAFF
cdr3_nt: TGTGCCAGCAGCTTGGCCACTGAAGCTTTCTTT

clone_size: .
v_call: TRBV23-1
d_call: TRBD1
j_call: TRBJ2-1
cdr3_aa: CASSLFRDRANNEQFF
cdr3_nt: TGCGCCAGCAGTCTATTCCGGGACAGGGCTAACAATGAGCAGTTCTTC

clone_size: .
v_call: TRBV11-3
d_call: .
j_call: TRBJ1-2
cdr3_aa: CASSREGDGYTF
cdr3_nt: TGTGCCAGCAGCCGAGAGGGAGATGGCTACACCTTC

clone_size: once
v_call: TRBV3-1/TRBV3-2
d_call: .
j_call: TRBJ2-3
cdr3_aa: CASSQGSSTDTQYF
cdr3_nt: TGTGCCAGCAGCCAAGGGAGTAGCACAGATACGCAGTATTTT

clone_size: .
v_call: TRBV28
d_call: .
j_call: TRBJ1-1
cdr3_aa: CASSFAPGGAEAFF
cdr3_nt: TGTGCCAGCAGTTTTGCTCCGGGAGGCGCTGAAGCTTTCTTT

clone_size: .
v_call: TRBV24-1
d_call: TRBD1
j_call: TRBJ1-4
cdr3_aa: CATSVGTGVEGEKLFF
cdr3_nt: TGTGCCACCAGTGTTGGGACAGGGGTGGAAGGTGAAAAACTGTTTTTT

clone_size: .
v_call: TRBV4-1
d_call: .
j_call: TRBJ2-1
cdr3_aa: CASRSWGERNNEQFF
cdr3_nt: TGCGCCAGCAGGTCTTGGGGGGAAAGGAACAATGAGCAGTTCTTC

clone_size: .
v_call: TRBV5-1
d_call: TRBD1
j_call: TRBJ2-3
cdr3_aa: CASTLGQGRTDTQYF
cdr3_nt: TGCGCCAGCACCCTAGGACAGGGACGCACAGATACGCAGTATTTT

clone_size: .
v_call: TRBV7-9
d_call: .
j_call: TRBJ2-2
cdr3_aa: CASSLFGGGELFF
cdr3_nt: TGTGCCAGCAGCTTATTTGGCGGCGGGGAGCTGTTTTTT

clone_size: .
v_call: TRBV12-3/TRBV12-4
d_call: .
j_call: TRBJ2-7
cdr3_aa: CASSSRYEQYF
cdr3_nt: TGTGCCAGCAGTTCCCGGTACGAGCAGTACTTC

clone_size: .
v_call: TRBV30
d_call: TRBD1
j_call: TRBJ1-4
cdr3_aa: CAWKRLGQTNEKLFF
cdr3_nt: TGTGCCTGGAAGAGGTTGGGACAGACTAATGAAAAACTGTTTTTT

clone_size: .
v_call: TRBV19
d_call: .
j_call: TRBJ2-1
cdr3_aa: CASSISNSNEQFF
cdr3_nt: TGTGCCAGTAGTATTAGCAATTCCAATGAGCAGTTCTTC

clone_size: .
v_call: TRBV6-2/TRBV6-3
d_call: .
j_call: TRBJ1-1
cdr3_aa: CASSYPTGNTEAFF
cdr3_nt: TGTGCCAGCAGTTATCCGACAGGGAACACTGAAGCTTTCTTT

clone_size: .
v_call: TRBV3-1/TRBV3-2
d_call: .
j_call: TRBJ1-2
cdr3_aa: CASSQDGGYGYTF
cdr3_nt: TGTGCCAGCAGCCAGGACGGGGGGTATGGCTACACCTTC

clone_size: .
v_call: TRBV11-3
d_call: .
j_call: TRBJ1-2
cdr3_aa: CASSPGVSGYGYTF
cdr3_nt: TGTGCCAGCAGCCCAGGGGTTTCTGGCTATGGCTACACCTTC

clone_size: .
v_call: TRBV5-1
d_call: .
j_call: TRBJ2-3
cdr3_aa: CASSLIARTDTQYF
cdr3_nt: TGCGCCAGCAGCTTGATAGCTCGCACAGATACGCAGTATTTT

clone_size: .
v_call: TRBV5-4
d_call: TRBD2
j_call: TRBJ2-5
cdr3_aa: CASSLKIAGQETQYF
cdr3_nt: TGTGCCAGCAGCTTGAAAATAGCGGGACAAGAGACCCAGTACTTC

clone_size: few
v_call: TRBV18
d_call: TRBD1
j_call: TRBJ1-1
cdr3_aa: CASSRGQARNTEAFF
cdr3_nt: TGTGCCAGCTCACGTGGACAGGCGAGGAACACTGAAGCTTTCTTT

clone_size: once
v_call: TRBV7-6
d_call: .
j_call: TRBJ1-6
cdr3_aa: CASSLGEDSPLHF
cdr3_nt: TGTGCCAGCAGCTTAGGGGAGGATTCACCCCTCCACTTT

clone_size: .
v_call: TRBV7-3
d_call: .
j_call: TRBJ2-3
cdr3_aa: CASSLTGVPSTDTQYF
cdr3_nt: TGTGCCAGCAGCTTAACCGGGGTCCCGAGCACAGATACGCAGTATTTT

clone_size: .
v_call: TRBV9
d_call: TRBD1
j_call: TRBJ1-6
cdr3_aa: CASSVGAGGNSPLHF
cdr3_nt: TGTGCCAGCAGCGTAGGGGCAGGGGGGAATTCACCCCTCCACTTT

clone_size: .
v_call: TRBV2
d_call: .
j_call: TRBJ1-5
cdr3_aa: CASSSNWGGQPQHF
cdr3_nt: TGTGCCAGCAGTTCCAATTGGGGGGGTCAGCCCCAGCATTTT

clone_size: .
v_call: TRBV10-1
d_call: TRBD2
j_call: TRBJ2-3
cdr3_aa: CASSEWPSGRSDTQYF
cdr3_nt: TGCGCCAGCAGTGAGTGGCCTAGCGGGAGATCAGATACGCAGTATTTT

clone_size: .
v_call: TRBV5-8
d_call: TRBD1
j_call: TRBJ2-7
cdr3_aa: CASSSPGTGTEYF
cdr3_nt: TGTGCCAGCAGCTCCCCCGGGACAGGAACGGAGTACTTC

clone_size: few
v_call: TRBV29-1
d_call: TRBD1
j_call: TRBJ1-2
cdr3_aa: CSVVLGTDYGYTF
cdr3_nt: TGCAGCGTTGTCCTAGGGACAGATTATGGCTACACCTTC

clone_size: .
v_call: TRBV14
d_call: TRBD1
j_call: TRBJ1-2
cdr3_aa: CASSQAWDRVRGYTF
cdr3_nt: TGTGCCAGCAGCCAAGCGTGGGACAGGGTCCGCGGCTACACCTTC

clone_size: once
v_call: TRBV20-1
d_call: .
j_call: TRBJ1-2
cdr3_aa: CRAGYGYTF
cdr3_nt: TGCAGGGCCGGGTATGGCTACACCTTC

clone_size: .
v_call: TRBV23-1
d_call: TRBD1
j_call: TRBJ1-4
cdr3_aa: CASMGTVTNEKLFF
cdr3_nt: TGCGCCAGCATGGGGACAGTAACTAATGAAAAACTGTTTTTT

clone_size: .
v_call: TRBV28
d_call: .
j_call: TRBJ2-1
cdr3_aa: CASSLTLGGNSYNEQFF
cdr3_nt: TGTGCCAGCAGTTTAACGTTAGGAGGCAACTCCTACAATGAGCAGTTCTTC

clone_size: .
v_call: TRBV7-9
d_call: .
j_call: TRBJ2-5
cdr3_aa: CASSPRAIQETQYF
cdr3_nt: TGTGCCAGCAGCCCCAGGGCTATCCAAGAGACCCAGTACTTC

clone_size: .
v_call: TRBV5-1
d_call: TRBD2
j_call: TRBJ2-7
cdr3_aa: CASRAGESSYEQYF
cdr3_nt: TGCGCCAGCAGAGCGGGGGAGAGCTCCTACGAGCAGTACTTC